Shown below are 27 T cell receptor beta chains from a single sample sequenced in a study of control samples from healthy donors and cancer patients. The repertoire was sequenced with immunoSEQ multiplex PCR; TCRdb's copy has only in-frame clones and lacks some. Of hundreds of thousands of clones listed, approximately 92% are singletons. The sequenced material came from PBMCs. These receptors all stem from a man aged 40-49 years with head and neck cancer.

The chain uses TRBV20-1 and TRBJ2-5; possible D gene TRBD2, 5 bases. V lost 6 bases, J lost 5 bases, and 13 bases lay in between. Germline V gene sequence: CDR1 DFQATT, CDR2 SNEGSKA (reference sequence). CDR3 length equals 12 residues. CDR3 DNA: TGCAGTGCCAGTGAGGGATATGAGACCCAGTACTTC. As protein: CSASEGYETQYF.

CDR3 DNA sequence: TGCGCCAGCAGCATGGGACTAGCGGGACGGGAAGAGACCCAGTACTTC. Translating gives CASSMGLAGREETQYF. J is TRBJ2-5 and V is TRBV5-1; TRBD2 matches at 13 bases. J lost 3 bases, V lost 4 bases, and 6 bases had no gene match. CDR1 SGHRS and CDR2 YFSETQ come from the germline V gene. CDR3 length equals 16 residues.

This clone was seen once. The rearrangement links TRBV19 to TRBJ1-1, with 9 bases fitting TRBD1. J gave up 0 bases and V 5 bases, and 4 bases lay outside the gene matches. The CDR3 sequence is 15 residues long. The germline CDR1 and CDR2 sequences are LNHDA and SQIVND (reference sequence). CDR3 protein: CASSLTGGLNTEAFF. For the CDR3, the DNA is TGTGCCAGTAGTTTAACAGGGGGCCTGAACACTGAAGCTTTCTTT.

The V and J genes are TRBV30 and TRBJ1-6, with D unclear. Trimming took 7 bases from V and 10 from J, leaving 17 bases between them. Germline V lookup: CDR1 GTSNPN, CDR2 SVGIG (reference sequence). The CDR3 covers 13 residues. The CDR3 region has the DNA TGTGCCTTCAGCCCCCGAATAGGATCACCCCTCCACTTT. Its translation: CAFSPRIGSPLHF.

This clone occurred a few times. The genes are TRBV5-1 and TRBJ2-3; 11 nucleotides align to TRBD2. The CDR3 has 17 amino acids. Per the germline V gene, CDR1 is SGHRS and CDR2 is YFSETQ. Trimming cost V 4 bases and J 2 bases; bases outside gene matches: 9. CDR3 in DNA: TGCGCCAGCAGCCCAAGGACTAGCGGGTTCAACACAGATACGCAGTATTTT. Its protein product is CASSPRTSGFNTDTQYF.

The chain employs TRBV3-1 (or the pseudogene TRBV3-2) and TRBJ1-5; no firm D call. CDR1 and CDR2 from the germline V gene are LGHDT and YNNKEL (reference sequence). CDR3 length equals 14 residues. V was pared by 4 bases and J by 3 bases, with 10 bases between. CDR3 nucleotide sequence: TGTGCCAGCAGCCCCTCTCCCGCCAATCAGCCCCAGCATTTT. Its translation is CASSPSPANQPQHF.

About this clone: The sample holds other DNA sequences that translate to the same CDR3. The rearrangement joins TRBV5-1 to TRBJ1-3, with D perhaps TRBD1 (6 bases). Germline V lookup: CDR1 SGHRS, CDR2 YFSETQ. With 4 bases removed from V and 0 bases from J, the gap between germline ends came to 8 bases. The CDR3 totals 14 residues. The CDR3 protein is CASSLQGSGNTIYF. As DNA, the CDR3 is TGCGCCAGCAGCCTACAGGGCTCTGGAAACACCATATATTTT.

The chain is built from TRBV7-2 and TRBJ1-1, with TRBD1 identical over 10 bases. Per the germline V gene, CDR1 is SGHTA and CDR2 is FQGNSA. The CDR3 consists of 17 residues. With 5 bases clipped from V and 3 bases from J, the junction kept 12 bases outside the gene matches. The CDR3 sequence is CASSQTGPGQGYTEAFF. The DNA of the CDR3 is TGTGCCAGCAGCCAAACCGGCCCGGGACAGGGGTACACTGAAGCTTTCTTT.

This rearrangement joins TRBV19 to TRBJ1-5; 10 nucleotides match TRBD1. There are 18 residues in the CDR3. Trimming at V came to 8 bases and at J to 4 bases, leaving 17 bases not matched to a gene. Germline CDR1 reads LNHDA; CDR2 reads SQIVND (reference sequence). CDR3 loop: CASGGQGSRDDRNQPQHF. DNA of the CDR3: TGTGCCAGTGGGGGACAGGGGTCCCGGGACGACCGGAATCAGCCCCAGCATTTT.

The chain combines TRBV20-1 with TRBJ2-7, with D possibly being TRBD2 (6 bases). From germline, CDR1 is DFQATT and CDR2 SNEGSKA (reference sequence). The CDR3 sequence is 10 residues long. Trimming took off 7 bases at V and 10 bases at J, with 14 bases between the two ends. DNA of the CDR3: TGCAGTGGGCTCGGGAGACATCAGTACTTC. It translates to CSGLGRHQYF.

The rearrangement uses TRBV5-6 and TRBJ2-7; unclear D gene. The germline V gene has CDR1 SGHDT and CDR2 YYEEEE. The CDR3 extends over 13 amino acids. Between the trimmed V and J ends, which lost 3 bases and 2 bases, there was a span of 9 bases. The CDR3 sequence: CASSSRGPYEQYF. CDR3 in DNA: TGTGCCAGCAGCTCCCGCGGTCCCTACGAGCAGTACTTC.

The rearrangement joins TRBV3-1 (or the pseudogene TRBV3-2) to TRBJ2-5; 10 bases are shared with TRBD2. The CDR3 loop spans 16 amino acids. Trimming removed 4 bases from V and 5 bases from J; junction bases left unmatched: 10. Germline V CDR1 and CDR2: LGHDT, YNNKEL (reference sequence). CDR3 region: CASSPWLAGELETQYF. The CDR3 coding sequence is TGTGCCAGCAGCCCCTGGCTAGCGGGGGAATTGGAGACCCAGTACTTC.

The gene calls are TRBV6-5 and TRBJ2-3; TRBD1 is a possible D gene (5 bases). The CDR3 has 15 residues. Germline CDR1 and CDR2: MNHEY and SVGAGI. V gave up 8 bases and J gave up 0 bases, with 15 bases separating them. Here the CDR3 DNA reads TGTGCCAGCCTGCAATCAACAGGTAGCACAGATACGCAGTATTTT. Translated: CASLQSTGSTDTQYF.

The genes are TRBV15 and TRBJ2-7; D is perhaps TRBD2 (5 bases). The CDR3 extends over 17 amino acids. Germline V CDR1 and CDR2: LNHNV, YYDKDF (reference sequence). Trimming stripped 3 bases from V and 0 bases from J, with 18 bases between. CDR3 region: CATSRAYNEGFSYEQYF. CDR3 coding DNA: TGTGCCACCAGCAGGGCCTATAACGAGGGCTTCTCCTACGAGCAGTACTTC.

The chain links TRBV6-1 to TRBJ2-1; 11 nucleotides line up with TRBD2. V lost 1 base and J lost 1; bases outside the gene matches: 0. The CDR3 covers 16 residues. The germline CDR1 and CDR2 sequences are MNHNS and SASEGT. The CDR3: CASSEVAGGSYNEQFF. CDR3 sequence (DNA): TGTGCCAGCAGTGAAGTAGCGGGGGGGTCCTACAATGAGCAGTTCTTC.

This clone was picked up one time. The chain joins TRBV12-3 or TRBV12-4 to TRBJ1-6; D gene ambiguous. Trimming left V 4 bases short and J 9 bases short, with 10 bases between. The CDR3 consists of 13 residues. In DNA form, the CDR3 reads TGTGCCAGCAGTTCAACAGCGGCTTCACCCCTCCACTTT. Residues: CASSSTAASPLHF.

This clone was observed a few times. The chain employs TRBV4-1 and TRBJ1-1, with 7 nucleotides matching TRBD1. The CDR3 extends over 15 amino acids. Germline-derived CDR1 and CDR2 are MGHRA and YSYEKL. V shed 4 bases and J 0 bases; nucleotides not matched to a gene: 5. The CDR3, as DNA: TGCGCCAGCAGCCCTCAGGGGGACTTGAACACTGAAGCTTTCTTT. It encodes CASSPQGDLNTEAFF.

The chain uses TRBV11-3 and TRBJ1-1; perhaps TRBD1 as D (5 bases). CDR1 is SGHNT, CDR2 YENEEA, per germline. The CDR3 consists of 13 residues. V was clipped by 2 bases and J by 3 bases, with 7 bases between them. The CDR3 region is CASSLLGDTEAFF. For the CDR3, the DNA is TGTGCCAGCAGCTTATTAGGGGACACTGAAGCTTTCTTT.

The genes are TRBV5-4 and TRBJ1-2, with 8 bases lining up with TRBD1. The CDR3 is made up of 13 amino acids. V lost 6 bases and J lost 3; bases outside the gene matches: 4. Germline CDR1 is SGHNT and CDR2 is YYREEE (reference sequence). CDR3 DNA: TGTGCCAGCACAGGGGGCGCAGACTATGGCTACACCTTC. Its protein is CASTGGADYGYTF.

V and J are TRBV12-3 or TRBV12-4 and TRBJ1-1; unclear D gene. The CDR3 consists of 11 residues. Trimming cost V 6 bases and J 7 bases, with 9 bases left between them. For the CDR3, the DNA is TGTGCCAGCAGCGCTACGAATGAAGCTTTCTTT. Translation: CASSATNEAFF.

The rearrangement links TRBV12-1 to TRBJ2-1; the table calls TRBD2, which could not be checked here. TRBV12-1 constitutes a pseudogene. The CDR3 runs 22 residues. CDR3 loop: CASSFSCMQGAGGLLTYNEQFF. CDR3 coding DNA: TGTGCCAGCAGCTTTTCTTGCATGCAGGGAGCGGGAGGGCTTCTTACCTACAATGAGCAGTTCTTC.

The rearrangement links TRBV6-1 to TRBJ2-7; no definite D call. The CDR3 consists of 15 residues. Between the trimmed V and J ends, which lost 3 bases and 3 bases, there was a span of 15 bases. The germline gives CDR1 MNHNS, CDR2 SASEGT. This CDR3 is CASSDPWSTSYEQYF. The CDR3 DNA reads TGTGCCAGCAGTGACCCCTGGTCAACAAGCTACGAGCAGTACTTC.

The chain links TRBV6-5 to TRBJ1-4; D uncertain. The germline gives CDR1 MNHEY, CDR2 SVGAGI. The CDR3 is 15 amino acids. V was trimmed by 6 bases and J by 3 bases, leaving 14 bases between them. The CDR3 loop is CASSPEALANEKLFF. The DNA of the CDR3 is TGTGCCAGCAGCCCGGAGGCGCTAGCTAATGAAAAACTGTTTTTT.

In this sample, this clone turned up once. The rearrangement uses TRBV7-2 and TRBJ2-7, with a tentative D call TRBD1 (6 bases). Germline V gene data show CDR1 as SGHTA and CDR2 as FQGNSA. The CDR3 covers 13 residues. V lost 5 bases, J lost 8 bases, and 16 bases lay in between. Written as DNA, the CDR3 is TGTGCCAGCAGCAACGATTACAGGGATAAGCAGTACTTC. It codes for CASSNDYRDKQYF.

This clone showed up just a few times. V usage is TRBV15 and J usage is TRBJ2-7; 8 positions match TRBD1. Trimming removed 5 bases from V and 4 bases from J; junction bases left unmatched: 10. CDR3 size: 15 residues. Per germline, CDR1 LNHNV and CDR2 YYDKDF (reference sequence). The CDR3 bases are TGTGCCACCAGCCGAACCCCAGGGGGCGCTTACGAGCAGTACTTC. Amino acid sequence: CATSRTPGGAYEQYF.

As concerns this clone: At one boundary the junction diverges from the germline segment, which might be a read error. The same CDR3 can be traced to other DNA sequences in this sample. V and J are TRBV3-1 (or the pseudogene TRBV3-2) and TRBJ1-1; no reliable D call. The V gene's germline CDR1 is LGHDT and CDR2 YNNKEL (reference sequence). The CDR3 is made up of 13 amino acids. Written as DNA, the CDR3 is TGCGCCAGCAGCCCGGCACAGAACACTGAAGCTTTCTTT. Protein product: CASSPAQNTEAFF.

The chain links TRBV4-1 to TRBJ2-1; 11 nucleotides match TRBD2. The CDR3 contains 16 residues. The germline V gene encodes CDR1 MGHRA and CDR2 YSYEKL. V trimming: 2 bases; J trimming: 2 bases; junction bases outside the gene matches: 2. Here the CDR3 reads CASSQLGLAAYNEQFF. The CDR3 bases are TGCGCCAGCAGCCAATTGGGACTAGCGGCCTACAATGAGCAGTTCTTC.